These 3 T cell receptor beta chains came from one sample sequenced in a study of blood T cell repertoires in COVID-19. Measured with immunoSEQ multiplex PCR; TCRdb has only the in-frame clones, and not every one. In the table there are some 75,000 clones, about 88% of which are singletons. The sequenced sample consisted of peripheral blood. These TCRs come from a man aged 65 to 79 with active or convalescent COVID-19.

This clone was picked up one time. The chain employs TRBV6-6 and TRBJ1-1; D might be TRBD1 (5 bases). The CDR3 sequence is 13 residues long. Germline V gene data show CDR1 as MNHNY and CDR2 as SVGAGI (reference sequence). Deletions cut 4 bases from V and 1 base from J, with 7 bases between. The CDR3 DNA follows: TGTGCCAGCAGTTCACAGGCGAACACTGAAGCTTTCTTT. Encoded protein: CASSSQANTEAFF.

This clone was recorded only once. This sequence joins TRBV3-1 (or the pseudogene TRBV3-2) and TRBJ1-2; D is ambiguous. Germline values: CDR1 LGHDT, CDR2 YNNKEL (reference sequence). The CDR3 runs to 17 residues. V was pared by 0 bases and J by 7 bases, with 21 bases between. CDR3 sequence: CASSQDLSAALERGYTF. For the CDR3, the DNA is TGTGCCAGCAGCCAAGATCTTTCGGCGGCCCTAGAGCGTGGCTACACCTTC.

The chain uses TRBV11-3 and TRBJ1-1; tentatively, D is TRBD1 (5 bases). V lost 5 bases, J lost 3 bases, and 10 bases lay in between. This CDR3 contains 13 residues. Germline CDR1 reads SGHNT; CDR2 reads YENEEA. CDR3 protein: CASSRGGDTEAFF. The CDR3 DNA reads as TGTGCCAGCAGCCGCGGGGGGGACACTGAAGCTTTCTTT.